These T cell receptor beta chains were read from a single sample in a study of human T cells and chemical hapten exposure. TCRdb fed the RACE reads into MiXCR, producing one record per CDR3 protein. The table lists 340,000 or so distinct CDR3 sequences, 6% to 8.5% of them singletons. The sample consisted of whole blood, taken in connection with sensitization to the hapten diphenylcyclopropenone (DPC). These receptors all stem from a woman aged 18 to 35 with alopecia areata. Some clones in this sample may be carry-over from other donors' samples. CDR3s include the opening cysteine and the closing phenylalanine or tryptophan. Each record gives: V gene, CDR3 length, clone size, J gene, D gene, CDR3 DNA, CDR3 protein. D genes are given only for firm matches. For some rows the clone size is stated as once, few or many, or as a class when expanded; others skip it.

TRBV28,14,few,TRBJ2-1,NA,TGTGCCAGCAGTTTATATTCGGGGTGGGGCGAGCAGTTCTTC,CASSLYSGWGEQFF
TRBV14,14,NA,TRBJ2-5,NA,TGTGCCAGCAGCCACGTCACCGAGAGGGGGACCCAGTACTTC,CASSHVTERGTQYF
TRBV6-6,18,few,TRBJ1-5,TRBD1,TGTGCCAGCAGTTACTCGGAAGAGACAGGGATCCGCAATCAGCCCCAGCATTTT,CASSYSEETGIRNQPQHF
TRBV3-1,13,many,TRBJ2-7,NA,TGTGCCAGCAGCCAAGACTTTAGCTACGAGCAGTACTTC,CASSQDFSYEQYF
TRBV20-1,15,few,TRBJ2-3,NA,TGCAGTGCTAGCAATCCTGATTCGGTGGAAGATACGCAGTATTTT,CSASNPDSVEDTQYF
TRBV6-5,14,NA,TRBJ1-2,NA,TGTGCCAGCAGTTACCGCGTAGAAACCTATGGCTACACCTTC,CASSYRVETYGYTF
TRBV4-3,16,few,TRBJ2-3,TRBD2,TGCGCCAGCAGCCTGACTAGCGGACAGACTCCAGATACGCAGTATTTT,CASSLTSGQTPDTQYF
TRBV6-2/TRBV6-3,11,many,TRBJ2-7,NA,TGTGCCACGGACGGTCCCTACGAGCAGTACTTC,CATDGPYEQYF
TRBV19,13,few,TRBJ1-6,NA,TGTGCCAGTAGTGGAACAAGAAATTCACCCCTCCACTTT,CASSGTRNSPLHF
TRBV7-9,15,NA,TRBJ1-2,TRBD1,TGTGCCAGCAGCCCCGGGACAGGGGGGTTGCATGGCTACACCTTC,CASSPGTGGLHGYTF
TRBV10-3,13,many,TRBJ2-1,NA,TGTGCCATCAGTGAGTCTGTGGGCAATGAGCAGTTCTTC,CAISESVGNEQFF
TRBV7-3,13,few,TRBJ1-2,NA,TGTGCCAGCAGCTTACAGGGAGGACGAGGCTACACCTTC,CASSLQGGRGYTF
TRBV5-1,16,many,TRBJ2-3,NA,TGCGCCAGCAGCTTGGGGGGCGGGTACGGAACAGATACGCAGTATTTT,CASSLGGGYGTDTQYF
TRBV20-1,11,many,TRBJ2-1,NA,TGCAGTGCTCTATCCCCGGCTGAGCAGTTCTTC,CSALSPAEQFF
TRBV6-2/TRBV6-3,15,NA,TRBJ2-6,TRBD1,TGTGCCAGCAGGCCCAGGGGGCGTGGGGCCAACGTCCTGACTTTC,CASRPRGRGANVLTF
TRBV14,14,once,TRBJ2-3,NA,TGTGCCAGCGGACATGGGTACCGCACAGATACGCAGTATTTT,CASGHGYRTDTQYF
TRBV6-2/TRBV6-3,12,NA,TRBJ1-1,NA,TGTGCCAGCAGTTTCCCGGCAGTGGAAGCTTTCTTT,CASSFPAVEAFF
TRBV27,17,NA,TRBJ1-5,NA,TGTGCCAGCTCCTGGAAGACAGTCAGTACCAGCAATCAGCCCCAGCATTTT,CASSWKTVSTSNQPQHF
TRBV20-1,12,few,TRBJ2-5,NA,TGCAGTGCTAGAGATCGTAGAGAGACCCAGTACTTC,CSARDRRETQYF
TRBV20-1,15,NA,TRBJ1-1,NA,TGCAGTGCTAGTATCCCTTTTCCAGGGCGCGCTGAAGCTTTCTTT,CSASIPFPGRAEAFF
TRBV29-1,14,many,TRBJ1-1,NA,TGCAGCGCCGTCCTCCGGGACATCAAGACTGAAGCTTTCTTT,CSAVLRDIKTEAFF
TRBV20-1,14,NA,TRBJ1-1,NA,TGCAGTGCTATTACAGAACCCTTGAACACTGAAGCTTTCTTT,CSAITEPLNTEAFF
TRBV10-2,18,many,TRBJ2-2,TRBD2,TGCGCCAGCAGTGACGCGGGACTAGCGGGGTGGGACACCGGGGAGCTGTTTTTT,CASSDAGLAGWDTGELFF
TRBV5-1,15,few,TRBJ1-1,NA,TGCGCCAGCAGCTTGGCCGGGGGGCTTCGGACTGAAGCTTTCTTT,CASSLAGGLRTEAFF